This T cell receptor (beta chain) was documented in a study of T-cell reconstitution after alpha-beta-depleted transplantation in children. The library targeted TCRbeta and was prepared with unique molecular identifiers. From the PCR reads, TCRdb called clonotypes with MiXCR, one entry per CDR3 protein. This sample has roughly 500,000 distinct CDR3 sequences, with approximately 29% found just once. The CDR3 runs 16 residues. J lost 0 bases, V lost 4 bases, and 8 bases had no gene match. Germline V gene sequence: CDR1 SGHDT, CDR2 YYEEEE. Sample: PBMCs from the stem cell graft donor, taken from the stem cell graft. The receptor comes from a human donor who donated a stem cell graft to a child with aplastic anemia. The genes are TRBV5-6 and TRBJ2-5, with 8 bases fitting TRBD1. The CDR3 nucleotides are TGTGCCAGCAGCCGGGAACTGACAGGGGACCAAGAGACCCAGTACTTC. As protein: CASSRELTGDQETQYF.